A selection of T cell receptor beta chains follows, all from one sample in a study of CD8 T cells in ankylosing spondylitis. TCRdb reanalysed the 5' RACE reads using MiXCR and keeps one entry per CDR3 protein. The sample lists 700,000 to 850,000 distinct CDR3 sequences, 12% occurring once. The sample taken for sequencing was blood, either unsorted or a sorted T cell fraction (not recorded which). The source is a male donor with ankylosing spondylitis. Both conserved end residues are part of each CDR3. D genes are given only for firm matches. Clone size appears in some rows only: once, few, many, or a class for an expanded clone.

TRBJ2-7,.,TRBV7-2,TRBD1,CASSLVGTDYEQYF,TGTGCCAGCAGCTTAGTAGGGACAGACTACGAGCAGTACTTC
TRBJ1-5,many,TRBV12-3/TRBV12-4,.,CASSPWEGQPQHF,TGTGCCAGCAGTCCTTGGGAGGGTCAGCCCCAGCATTTT
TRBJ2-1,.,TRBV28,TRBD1,CASSLWQGANEQFF,TGTGCCAGCAGTTTATGGCAGGGGGCCAATGAGCAGTTCTTC
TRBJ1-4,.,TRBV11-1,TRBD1,CASSFRGSEKLFF,TGTGCCAGCAGCTTCAGGGGGAGTGAAAAACTGTTTTTT
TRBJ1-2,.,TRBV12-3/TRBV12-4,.,CASSNLRGYGYTF,TGTGCCAGCAGTAATCTTCGTGGCTATGGCTACACCTTC
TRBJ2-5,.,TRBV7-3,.,CASSLIGSETQYF,TGTGCCAGCAGCTTAATAGGGAGTGAGACCCAGTACTTC
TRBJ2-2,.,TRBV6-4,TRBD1,CASSRDRGTTGELFF,TGTGCCAGCAGTCGGGACAGGGGAACGACCGGGGAGCTGTTTTTT
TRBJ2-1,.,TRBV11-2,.,CASSTNQAASYNEQFF,TGTGCCAGCAGCACCAATCAGGCGGCTTCCTACAATGAGCAGTTCTTC
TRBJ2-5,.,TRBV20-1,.,CSARGPREAAETQYF,TGCAGTGCTAGAGGCCCCAGGGAGGCCGCTGAGACCCAGTACTTC
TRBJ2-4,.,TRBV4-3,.,CASSQEPAKNIQYF,TGCGCCAGCAGCCAAGAACCAGCCAAAAACATTCAGTACTTC
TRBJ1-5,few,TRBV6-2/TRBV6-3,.,CASSYAYDSNQPQHF,TGTGCCAGCAGTTATGCGTACGATAGCAATCAGCCCCAGCATTTT
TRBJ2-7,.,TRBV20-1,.,CSAERVGNSYEQYF,TGCAGTGCCGAGCGGGTCGGCAACTCCTACGAGCAGTACTTC
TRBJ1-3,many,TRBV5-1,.,CASSFAGAGNTIYF,TGCGCCAGCAGCTTCGCAGGGGCTGGAAACACCATATATTTT
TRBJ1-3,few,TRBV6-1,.,CAISGVASGNTIYF,TGTGCCATATCCGGGGTCGCCTCTGGAAACACCATATATTTT
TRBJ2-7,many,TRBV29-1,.,CSVEGGTPGVEYF,TGCAGCGTTGAAGGTGGGACTCCAGGGGTTGAGTACTTC
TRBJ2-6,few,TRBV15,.,CATSRDAGFGRVLTF,TGTGCCACCAGCAGAGATGCCGGTTTTGGCCGCGTCCTGACTTTC
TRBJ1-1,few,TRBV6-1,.,CASSRQVGGTEAFF,TGTGCCAGCAGTCGACAGGTGGGGGGAACTGAAGCTTTCTTT
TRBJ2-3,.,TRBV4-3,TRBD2,CASSQGLAGAGDTQYF,TGCGCCAGCAGCCAAGGGCTAGCGGGAGCCGGAGATACGCAGTATTTT
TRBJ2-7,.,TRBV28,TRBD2,CASMGLAGSYEQYF,TGTGCCAGCATGGGACTAGCGGGATCCTACGAGCAGTACTTC
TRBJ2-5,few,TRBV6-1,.,CASTPSGYQETQYF,TGTGCCAGCACTCCCTCGGGATACCAAGAGACCCAGTACTTC
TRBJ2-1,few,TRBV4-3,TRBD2,CASSQEEASGSGEQFF,TGCGCCAGCAGCCAAGAGGAGGCTAGCGGGAGTGGTGAGCAGTTCTTC
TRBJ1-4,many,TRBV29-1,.,CSVVWGDEKLFF,TGCAGCGTTGTGTGGGGGGACGAAAAACTGTTTTTT
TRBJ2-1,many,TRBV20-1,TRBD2,CSARRGASGSHNEQFF,TGCAGTGCTAGAAGAGGGGCTAGCGGGAGCCACAATGAGCAGTTCTTC
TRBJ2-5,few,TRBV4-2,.,CASSQEANRETQYF,TGTGCCAGCAGCCAAGAGGCTAATCGCGAGACCCAGTACTTC
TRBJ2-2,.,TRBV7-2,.,CASREGHTGELFF,TGTGCCAGCAGGGAGGGACACACCGGGGAGCTGTTTTTT
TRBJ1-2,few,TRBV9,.,CASSVDPTSGYTF,TGTGCCAGCAGCGTAGATCCTACCTCGGGCTACACCTTC
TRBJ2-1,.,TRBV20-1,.,CSARVASASRDSYNEQFF,TGCAGTGCTAGAGTTGCTAGCGCCTCCCGCGATTCCTACAATGAGCAGTTCTTC
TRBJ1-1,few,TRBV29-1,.,CSAREIDGAFF,TGCAGCGCAAGAGAAATAGACGGAGCTTTCTTT
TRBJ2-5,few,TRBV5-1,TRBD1,CASSLAPGGDETQYF,TGCGCCAGCAGCTTGGCCCCAGGGGGCGATGAGACCCAGTACTTC
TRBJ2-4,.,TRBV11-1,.,CASSLFAGGSLAKNIQYF,TGTGCCAGCAGCTTATTTGCCGGGGGTTCCCTAGCCAAAAACATTCAGTACTTC
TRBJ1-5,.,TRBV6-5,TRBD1,CASSWDRDSNQPQHF,TGTGCCAGCAGTTGGGACAGGGATAGCAATCAGCCCCAGCATTTT
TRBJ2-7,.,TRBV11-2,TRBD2,CASSLGFTSGYEQYF,TGTGCCAGCAGCTTAGGCTTCACTAGCGGCTACGAGCAGTACTTC
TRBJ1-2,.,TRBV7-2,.,CASSFPGTGYTF,TGTGCCAGCAGCTTCCCGGGCACTGGCTACACCTTC
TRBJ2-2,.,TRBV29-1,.,CSVVGQYTGELFF,TGCAGCGTTGTTGGGCAGTACACCGGGGAGCTGTTTTTT
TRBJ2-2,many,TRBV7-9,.,CASSLAGGYETGELFF,TGTGCCAGCAGTCTTGCTGGGGGCTACGAGACCGGGGAGCTGTTTTTT
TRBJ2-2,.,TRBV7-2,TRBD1,CASRRTGVRAAGELFF,TGTGCCAGCAGAAGAACAGGGGTACGGGCAGCCGGGGAGCTGTTTTTT
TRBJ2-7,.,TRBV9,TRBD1,CASSYGQGLEQYF,TGTGCCAGCAGCTATGGACAGGGCCTCGAGCAGTACTTC
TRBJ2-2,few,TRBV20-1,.,CSVEAANINTGELFF,TGCAGTGTCGAGGCGGCAAATATTAACACCGGGGAGCTGTTTTTT
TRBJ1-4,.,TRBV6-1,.,CASGRAGDEKLFF,TGTGCCAGCGGTAGGGCAGGGGATGAAAAACTGTTTTTT
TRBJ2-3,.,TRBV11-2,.,CASSLGGGGSLGTDTQYF,TGTGCCAGCAGCTTGGGTGGAGGGGGATCCCTCGGCACAGATACGCAGTATTTT
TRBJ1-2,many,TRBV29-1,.,CSVGTLRDGYTF,TGCAGCGTTGGTACCCTGAGGGATGGCTACACCTTC
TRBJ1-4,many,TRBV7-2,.,CASSLGSEGEKLFF,TGTGCCAGCAGCTTAGGGTCGGAAGGGGAAAAACTGTTTTTT